This TCR beta chain was recovered during a study of blood T cell repertoires in COVID-19. Study processing details: Amplification from reference gene primers served as the basis for estimated nucleated cell counts. Clones were read by immunoSEQ multiplex PCR, and TCRdb kept only the in-frame ones, dropping some. V and J calls and clone size follow that table, whereas D and trimming were derived from the DNA. Among 70,000 to 85,000 clones listed, around nine tenths were seen once. The source material was peripheral blood. The TCR originated in a man in his 70s with active or convalescent COVID-19.

The CDR3 region is CASSFQTGGDSYEQYF. CDR3 DNA: TGTGCCAGCAGCTTTCAAACAGGGGGTGATTCCTACGAGCAGTACTTC. This sequence joins TRBV11-2 and TRBJ2-7; 8 bases fit TRBD1. The CDR3 length is 16 residues. Germline CDR1 is SGHAT and CDR2 is FQNNGV. Trimming removed 3 bases from V and 1 base from J; junction bases left unmatched: 8.